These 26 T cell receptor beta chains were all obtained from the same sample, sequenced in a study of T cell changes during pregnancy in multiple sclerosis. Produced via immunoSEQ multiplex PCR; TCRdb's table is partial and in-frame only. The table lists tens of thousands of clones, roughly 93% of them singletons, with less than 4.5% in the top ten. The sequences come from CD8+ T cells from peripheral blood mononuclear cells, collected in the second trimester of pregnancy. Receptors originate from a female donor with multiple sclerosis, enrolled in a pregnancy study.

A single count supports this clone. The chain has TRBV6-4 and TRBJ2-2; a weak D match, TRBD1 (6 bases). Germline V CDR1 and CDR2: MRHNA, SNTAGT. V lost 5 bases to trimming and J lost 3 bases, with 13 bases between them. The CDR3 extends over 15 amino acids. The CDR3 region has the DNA TGTGCCAGCAGTCCTACAGGGTTGGACACCGGGGAGCTGTTTTTT. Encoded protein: CASSPTGLDTGELFF.

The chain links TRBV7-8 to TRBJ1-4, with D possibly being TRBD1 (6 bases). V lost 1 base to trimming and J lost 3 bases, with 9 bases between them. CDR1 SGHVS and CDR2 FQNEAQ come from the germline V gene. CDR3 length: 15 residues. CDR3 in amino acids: CASSLGAGANEKLFF. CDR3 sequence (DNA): TGTGCCAGCAGCTTAGGGGCAGGGGCTAATGAAAAACTGTTTTTT.

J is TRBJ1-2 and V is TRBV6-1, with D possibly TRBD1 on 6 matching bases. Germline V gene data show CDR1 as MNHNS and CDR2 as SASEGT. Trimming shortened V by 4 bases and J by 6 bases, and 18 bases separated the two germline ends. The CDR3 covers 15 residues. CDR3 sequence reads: CASSVTEGHADGYTF. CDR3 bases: TGTGCCAGCAGTGTGACCGAGGGACACGCGGATGGCTACACCTTC.

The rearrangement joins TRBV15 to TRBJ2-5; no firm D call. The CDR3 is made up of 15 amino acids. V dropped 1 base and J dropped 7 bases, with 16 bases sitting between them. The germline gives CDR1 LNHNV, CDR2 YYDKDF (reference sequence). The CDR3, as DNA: TGTGCCACCAGCAGAGCCCTTGGGCTTTTGGGGACCCAGTACTTC. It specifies CATSRALGLLGTQYF.

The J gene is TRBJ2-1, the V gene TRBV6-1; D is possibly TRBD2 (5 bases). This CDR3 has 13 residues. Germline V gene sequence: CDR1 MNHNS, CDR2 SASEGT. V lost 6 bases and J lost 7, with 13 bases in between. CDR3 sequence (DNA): TGTGCCAGCAGCCCCGCTGGGGAGAATGAGCAGTTCTTC. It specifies CASSPAGENEQFF.

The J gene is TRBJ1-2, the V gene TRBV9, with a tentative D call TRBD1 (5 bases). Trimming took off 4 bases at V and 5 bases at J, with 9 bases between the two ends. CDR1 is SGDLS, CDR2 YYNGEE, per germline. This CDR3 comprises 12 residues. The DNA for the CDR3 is TGTGCCAGCAGCTCCCGGGGGTATGGCTACACCTTC. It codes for CASSSRGYGYTF.

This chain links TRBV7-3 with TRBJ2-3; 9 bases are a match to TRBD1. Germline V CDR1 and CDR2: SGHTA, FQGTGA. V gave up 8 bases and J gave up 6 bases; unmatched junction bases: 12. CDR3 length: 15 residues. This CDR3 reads CASRSTGGGIDTQYF. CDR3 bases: TGTGCCAGCCGCTCGACAGGGGGAGGGATCGATACGCAGTATTTT.

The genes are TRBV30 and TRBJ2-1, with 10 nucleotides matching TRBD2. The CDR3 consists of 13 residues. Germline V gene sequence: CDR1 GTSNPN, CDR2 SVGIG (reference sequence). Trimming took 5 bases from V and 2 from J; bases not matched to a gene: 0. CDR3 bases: TGTGCCTGGGGACTAGCGGCCTACAATGAGCAGTTCTTC. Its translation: CAWGLAAYNEQFF.

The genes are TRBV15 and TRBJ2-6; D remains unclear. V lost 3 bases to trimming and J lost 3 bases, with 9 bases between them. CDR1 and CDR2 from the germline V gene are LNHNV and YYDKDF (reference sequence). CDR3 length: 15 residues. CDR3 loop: CATSSRFFGANVLTF. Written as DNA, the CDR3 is TGTGCCACCAGCAGCCGGTTCTTTGGGGCCAACGTCCTGACTTTC.

The CDR3: CASSPRDRTNYGYTF. Written as DNA, the CDR3 is TGTGCCAGCAGCCCTAGGGACAGGACTAACTATGGCTACACCTTC. The chain couples TRBV5-4 to TRBJ1-2; 8 positions match TRBD1. J gave up 0 bases and V 4 bases, and 5 bases lay outside the gene matches. This CDR3 spans 15 amino acids. Germline V lookup: CDR1 SGHNT, CDR2 YYREEE (reference sequence).

CDR3: CASSRTGEFSTDTQYF. The CDR3 DNA is TGTGCCAGCAGCCGTACAGGTGAATTTAGCACAGATACGCAGTATTTT. The genes are TRBV9 and TRBJ2-3; weak D call: TRBD1 (5 bases). This CDR3 is built from 16 residues. V was shortened by 4 bases and J by 0 bases, with 15 bases between the two germline ends. Per germline, CDR1 SGDLS and CDR2 YYNGEE. Filled out from reference TRBV9 and TRBJ2-3, the complete variable domain reads DSGVTQTPKHLITATGQRVTLRCSPRSGDLSVYWYQQSLDQGLQFLIQYYNGEERAKGNILERFSAQQFPDLHSELNLSSLELGDSALYFCASSRTGEFSTDTQYFGPGTRLTVL.

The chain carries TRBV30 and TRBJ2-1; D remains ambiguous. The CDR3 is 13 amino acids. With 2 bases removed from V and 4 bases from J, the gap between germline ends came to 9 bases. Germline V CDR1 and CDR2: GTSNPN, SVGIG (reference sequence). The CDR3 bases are TGTGCCTGGAGTACCTCAGATTACAATGAGCAGTTCTTC. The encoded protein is CAWSTSDYNEQFF.

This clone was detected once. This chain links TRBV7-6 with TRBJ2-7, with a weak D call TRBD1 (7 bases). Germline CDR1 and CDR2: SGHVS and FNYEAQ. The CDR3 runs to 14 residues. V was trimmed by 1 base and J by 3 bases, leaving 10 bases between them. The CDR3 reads CASSLVQGGYEQYF. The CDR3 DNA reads TGTGCCAGCAGCTTAGTCCAGGGGGGCTACGAGCAGTACTTC.

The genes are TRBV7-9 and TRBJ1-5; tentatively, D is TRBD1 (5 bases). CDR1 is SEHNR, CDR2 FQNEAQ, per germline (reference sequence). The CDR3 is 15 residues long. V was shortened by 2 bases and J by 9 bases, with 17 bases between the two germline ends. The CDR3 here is CASSLYRSGQGPQHF. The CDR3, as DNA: TGTGCCAGCAGCTTATACAGGTCAGGGCAGGGGCCCCAGCATTTT.

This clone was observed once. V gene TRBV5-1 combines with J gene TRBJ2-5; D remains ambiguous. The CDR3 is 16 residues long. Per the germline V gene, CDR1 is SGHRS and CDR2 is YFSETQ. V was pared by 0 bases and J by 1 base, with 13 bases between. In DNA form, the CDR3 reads TGCGCCAGCAGCTTGGCCCCTCGAGGAGCCCAAGAGACCCAGTACTTC. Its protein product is CASSLAPRGAQETQYF.

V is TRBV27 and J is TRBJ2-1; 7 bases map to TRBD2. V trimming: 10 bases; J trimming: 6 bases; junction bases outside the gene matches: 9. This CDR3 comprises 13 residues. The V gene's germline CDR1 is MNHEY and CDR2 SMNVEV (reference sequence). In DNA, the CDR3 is TGTGCCACCCGAAAAGCGGGACTCAATGAGCAGTTCTTC. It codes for CATRKAGLNEQFF.

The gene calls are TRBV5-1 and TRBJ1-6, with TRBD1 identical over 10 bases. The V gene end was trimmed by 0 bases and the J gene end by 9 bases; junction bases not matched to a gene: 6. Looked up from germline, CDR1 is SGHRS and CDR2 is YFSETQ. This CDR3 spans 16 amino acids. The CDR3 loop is CASSLAGDRGTSPLHF. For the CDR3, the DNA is TGCGCCAGCAGCTTGGCCGGGGACAGGGGAACTTCACCCCTCCACTTT.

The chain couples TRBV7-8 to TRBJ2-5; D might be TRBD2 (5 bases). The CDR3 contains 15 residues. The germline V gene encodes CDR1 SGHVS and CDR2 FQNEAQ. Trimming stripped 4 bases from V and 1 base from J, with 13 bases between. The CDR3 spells CASSSRRGPQETQYF. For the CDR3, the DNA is TGTGCCAGCAGCTCTCGGCGCGGGCCCCAAGAGACCCAGTACTTC.

The CDR3 DNA reads TGTGCCAGCAGTCGACAGGGCTCCTACAATGAGCAGTTCTTC. As protein: CASSRQGSYNEQFF. V and J are TRBV27 and TRBJ2-1; 7 bases agree with TRBD1. The CDR3 covers 14 residues. The V segment lost 5 bases and the J segment 0 bases; nucleotides outside the gene matches: 1. Germline CDR1 MNHEY, CDR2 SMNVEV (reference sequence).

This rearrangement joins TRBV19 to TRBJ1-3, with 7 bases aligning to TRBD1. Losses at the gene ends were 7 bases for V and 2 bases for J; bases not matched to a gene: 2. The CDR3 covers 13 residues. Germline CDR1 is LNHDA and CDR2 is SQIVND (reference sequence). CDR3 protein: CASTQGAGNTIYF. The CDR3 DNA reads TGTGCCAGTACCCAGGGGGCTGGAAACACCATATATTTT.

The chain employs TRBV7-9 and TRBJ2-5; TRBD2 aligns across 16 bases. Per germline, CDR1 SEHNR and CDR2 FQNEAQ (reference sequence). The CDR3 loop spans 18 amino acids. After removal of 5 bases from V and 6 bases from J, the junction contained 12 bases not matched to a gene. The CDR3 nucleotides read TGTGCCAGCAGCGGCGAGGGACTAGCGGGAGGGCCCTCTAAGACCCAGTACTTC. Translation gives CASSGEGLAGGPSKTQYF.

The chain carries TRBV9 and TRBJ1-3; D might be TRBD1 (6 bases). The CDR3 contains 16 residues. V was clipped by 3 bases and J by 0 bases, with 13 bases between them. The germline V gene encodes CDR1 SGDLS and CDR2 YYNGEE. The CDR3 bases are TGTGCCAGCAGCGCTCGGGACACGAGCTCTGGAAACACCATATATTTT. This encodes CASSARDTSSGNTIYF.

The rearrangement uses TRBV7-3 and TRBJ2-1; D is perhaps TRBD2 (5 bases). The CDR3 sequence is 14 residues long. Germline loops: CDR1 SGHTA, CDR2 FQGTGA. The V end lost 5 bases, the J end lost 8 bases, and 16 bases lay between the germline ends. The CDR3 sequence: CASSAPGRGHEQFF. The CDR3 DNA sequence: TGTGCCAGCAGCGCGCCGGGCCGAGGGCATGAGCAGTTCTTC.

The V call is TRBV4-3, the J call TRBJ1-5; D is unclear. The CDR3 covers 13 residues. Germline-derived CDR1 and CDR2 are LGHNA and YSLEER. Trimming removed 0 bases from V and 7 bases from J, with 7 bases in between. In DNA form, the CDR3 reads TGCGCCAGCAGCCAAGATAATGGCCAGCCCCAGCATTTT. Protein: CASSQDNGQPQHF.

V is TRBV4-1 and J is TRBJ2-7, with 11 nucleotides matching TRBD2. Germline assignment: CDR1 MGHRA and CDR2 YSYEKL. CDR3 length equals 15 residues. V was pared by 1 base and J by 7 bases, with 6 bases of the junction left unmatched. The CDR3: CASSQVTSGGDEQYF. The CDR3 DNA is TGCGCCAGCAGCCAAGTAACTAGCGGGGGCGATGAGCAGTACTTC.

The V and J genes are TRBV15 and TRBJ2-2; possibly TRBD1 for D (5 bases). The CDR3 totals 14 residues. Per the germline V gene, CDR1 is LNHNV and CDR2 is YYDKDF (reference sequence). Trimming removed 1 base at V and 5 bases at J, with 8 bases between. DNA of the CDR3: TGTGCCACCAGCAGAGGCCAGGGAACCGGGGAGCTGTTTTTT. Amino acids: CATSRGQGTGELFF.